The 28 T cell receptor beta chains below come from one sample, sequenced in a study of T cell changes during pregnancy in multiple sclerosis. Sequenced by immunoSEQ multiplex PCR; TCRdb stores in-frame clones only, minus some. The data hold about 32,000 clones, with 89% observed a single time. The sample consisted of CD8+ T cells from peripheral blood mononuclear cells, taken in the third trimester of pregnancy. The source of these receptors is a female donor with multiple sclerosis, enrolled in a pregnancy study.

The rearrangement joins TRBV19 to TRBJ1-1; D is undetermined. From germline, CDR1 is LNHDA and CDR2 SQIVND (reference sequence). Trimming removed 6 bases from V and 10 bases from J, with 18 bases in between. This CDR3 has 13 residues. The CDR3 DNA is TGTGCCAGTAGCAGACGTGAGGGTGATCGAGCTTTCTTT. Residues: CASSRREGDRAFF.

This clone was picked up a small number of times. The J gene is TRBJ1-1, the V gene TRBV2; TRBD1 matches at 10 bases. This CDR3 spans 14 amino acids. The V and J ends lost 5 bases and 5 bases, in that order; junction bases with no gene match: 5. The germline V gene encodes CDR1 SNHLY and CDR2 FYNNEI. The DNA of the CDR3 is TGTGCCAGCAGTTTGGACAGGGGGAAGACTGAAGCTTTCTTT. Translating gives CASSLDRGKTEAFF.

The chain carries TRBV7-9 and TRBJ2-7; TRBD1 agrees at 7 bases. The junction had 4 bases not matched to a gene; V was cut back by 8 bases and J by 0 bases. From germline, CDR1 is SEHNR and CDR2 FQNEAQ (reference sequence). There are 13 residues in the CDR3. The CDR3 DNA follows: TGTGCCAGCGTGGGACAGAGCTCCTACGAGCAGTACTTC. Its translation: CASVGQSSYEQYF. Drawing the rest from reference TRBV7-9 and TRBJ2-7, the complete variable domain is DTGVSQNPRHKITKRGQNVTFRCDPISEHNRLYWYRQTLGQGPEFLTYFQNEAQLEKSRLLSDRFSAERPKGSFSTLEIQRTEQGDSAMYLCASVGQSSYEQYFGPGTRLTVT.

The rearrangement links TRBV5-6 to TRBJ1-5; 8 bases are shared with TRBD1. The length of the CDR3 is 14 residues. Germline CDR1 and CDR2: SGHDT and YYEEEE. V was pared by 3 bases and J by 5 bases, with 4 bases of the junction left unmatched. CDR3 DNA: TGTGCCAGCAGCTCTCAGGGGGCTTATCAGCCCCAGCATTTT. It yields the protein CASSSQGAYQPQHF.

The chain employs TRBV6-4 and TRBJ2-3; 9 nucleotides align to TRBD2. The CDR3 sequence is 15 residues long. The ends lost 6 bases at V and 0 bases at J; junction bases unmatched: 4. The germline gives CDR1 MRHNA, CDR2 SNTAGT. This CDR3 reads CASRKLAGSTDTQYF. The CDR3 coding sequence is TGTGCCAGCAGGAAACTAGCGGGCAGCACAGATACGCAGTATTTT.

The V and J genes are TRBV6-1 and TRBJ2-1; 9 nucleotides agree with TRBD2. This CDR3 contains 15 residues. The V gene end was trimmed by 2 bases and the J gene end by 3 bases; junction bases not matched to a gene: 2. The germline CDR1 and CDR2 sequences are MNHNS and SASEGT. The chain's CDR3 is CASSELAGSYNEQFF. The CDR3 coding sequence is TGTGCCAGCAGTGAACTAGCGGGGAGCTACAATGAGCAGTTCTTC.

J is TRBJ2-7 and V is TRBV4-1, with D possibly TRBD2 on 6 matching bases. The CDR3 runs to 16 residues. Looked up from germline, CDR1 is MGHRA and CDR2 is YSYEKL. V was shortened by 0 bases and J by 2 bases, with 14 bases between the two germline ends. CDR3 in DNA: TGCGCCAGCAGCCAAGAGGGCGGGACGGGGACCTACGAGCAGTACTTC. Translating gives CASSQEGGTGTYEQYF.

The CDR3 DNA is TGTGCCAGCAGCTCCCCACGGGCGAGGGCTGAAGCTTTCTTT. This sequence encodes CASSSPRARAEAFF. The chain joins TRBV7-9 to TRBJ1-1; D unresolved. Between the trimmed V and J ends, which lost 4 bases and 6 bases, there was a span of 15 bases. The CDR3 has 14 amino acids. The germline gives CDR1 SEHNR, CDR2 FQNEAQ (reference sequence).

The chain carries TRBV27 and TRBJ1-2, with D possibly TRBD1 on 5 matching bases. Trimming removed 7 bases at V and 8 bases at J, with 23 bases between. This CDR3 is built from 15 residues. Germline values: CDR1 MNHEY, CDR2 SMNVEV (reference sequence). CDR3 region: CASTTSGGISLGYTF. The DNA for the CDR3 is TGTGCCAGCACCACCTCCGGGGGAATAAGTTTGGGCTACACCTTC.

This clone has a single count. The genes are TRBV9 and TRBJ2-7; TRBD2 matches 10 bases. This CDR3 contains 15 residues. Trimming removed 7 bases from V and 3 bases from J; junction bases left unmatched: 10. Germline V gene sequence: CDR1 SGDLS, CDR2 YYNGEE. The CDR3 spells CASLAGTSAFYEQYF. The CDR3 nucleotides read TGTGCCAGCTTGGCCGGGACTAGCGCCTTCTACGAGCAGTACTTC.

The gene calls are TRBV5-1 and TRBJ2-7; 7 nucleotides match TRBD2. This CDR3 contains 17 residues. The V gene's germline CDR1 is SGHRS and CDR2 YFSETQ. V lost 0 bases to trimming and J lost 4 bases; unmatched junction nucleotides: 13. CDR3 nucleotide sequence: TGCGCCAGCAGCTTGGAAAAAAGCGGGATAGGACCTTACGAGCAGTACTTC. It encodes CASSLEKSGIGPYEQYF.

V gene TRBV9 combines with J gene TRBJ1-1; 7 bases are shared with TRBD1. There are 13 residues in the CDR3. V shed 3 bases and J 5 bases; nucleotides not matched to a gene: 4. CDR1 is SGDLS and CDR2 is YYNGEE in the germline V gene. CDR3 loop: CASSEGGRTEAFF. In DNA form, the CDR3 reads TGTGCCAGCAGCGAAGGGGGCAGGACTGAAGCTTTCTTT.

The rearrangement joins TRBV5-8 to TRBJ2-1; D may be TRBD1 (5 bases). Trimming took off 0 bases at V and 7 bases at J, with 14 bases between the two ends. Germline CDR1 SGHTS, CDR2 YDEGEE. This CDR3 region has 15 residues. In nucleotides, the CDR3 is TGTGCCAGCAGCTTGGCACACAGGCGAAAAAATGAGCAGTTCTTC. This encodes CASSLAHRRKNEQFF.

The chain joins TRBV29-1 to TRBJ1-2; D remains ambiguous. Germline CDR1 reads SQVTM; CDR2 reads ANQGSEA. V lost 0 bases and J 2 bases, leaving 10 bases between the germline ends. The CDR3 totals 14 residues. The CDR3 DNA reads as TGCAGCGTTGAAGATTACGAGGGAAACTATGGCTACACCTTC. Its protein product is CSVEDYEGNYGYTF. Full variable domain (rest looked up from reference TRBV29-1 and TRBJ1-2): SAVISQKPSRDICQRGTSLTIQCQVDSQVTMMFWYRQQPGQSLTLIATANQGSEATYESGFVIDKFPISRPNLTFSTLTVSNMSPEDSSIYLCSVEDYEGNYGYTFGSGTRLTVV.

This clone was picked up one time. The rearrangement links TRBV2 to TRBJ2-7; D gene uncertain. CDR1 and CDR2 (germline): SNHLY, FYNNEI. V was trimmed by 3 bases and J by 5 bases, leaving 11 bases between them. CDR3 length: 13 residues. The CDR3 region is CASSEYQANEQYF. CDR3 nucleotides: TGTGCCAGCAGTGAGTACCAGGCCAACGAGCAGTACTTC.

This clone was seen once. The chain employs TRBV5-6 and TRBJ1-5; 9 nucleotides agree with TRBD1. Germline V gene data show CDR1 as SGHDT and CDR2 as YYEEEE. The CDR3 loop spans 15 amino acids. V was pared by 5 bases and J by 7 bases, with 10 bases of the junction left unmatched. CDR3 in DNA: TGTGCCAGCAGTTACAGGGGGCATACTGGGCAGCCCCAGCATTTT. Translation: CASSYRGHTGQPQHF.

The V gene is TRBV28, the J gene TRBJ1-5; D perhaps matches TRBD1 (6 bases). Trimming cost V 6 bases and J 4 bases, with 10 bases left between them. The CDR3 totals 13 residues. Looked up from germline, CDR1 is MDHEN and CDR2 is SYDVKM. This CDR3 is CASRGGGNQPQHF. The CDR3 region has the DNA TGTGCCAGCAGGGGAGGGGGAAATCAGCCCCAGCATTTT.

The J gene is TRBJ2-1, the V gene TRBV27; 9 bases are a match to TRBD2. The germline CDR1 and CDR2 sequences are MNHEY and SMNVEV (reference sequence). CDR3 length equals 16 residues. V dropped 6 bases and J dropped 7; count of bases not matched to a gene: 13. As DNA, the CDR3 is TGTGCCAGCAGCTGGGTAGGGGCGGGAGGGCCGAATGAGCAGTTCTTC. Translating it yields CASSWVGAGGPNEQFF.

The rearrangement links TRBV5-6 to TRBJ1-3; D remains unclear. CDR1 and CDR2 from the germline V gene are SGHDT and YYEEEE. This CDR3 comprises 15 residues. The V and J ends lost 2 bases and 0 bases respectively, with 9 bases between them. CDR3 sequence: CASSFTTFSGNTIYF. DNA for the CDR3: TGTGCCAGCAGCTTTACAACATTCTCTGGAAACACCATATATTTT.

V gene TRBV4-1 combines with J gene TRBJ2-5; TRBD1 agrees at 7 bases. V lost 4 bases to trimming and J lost 5 bases; unmatched junction nucleotides: 10. Germline V gene lookup returns CDR1 MGHRA and CDR2 YSYEKL. There are 15 residues in the CDR3. DNA of the CDR3: TGCGCCAGCAGCCTCCTCCGGACAGGACGCGAGACCCAGTACTTC. It codes for CASSLLRTGRETQYF.

This rearrangement joins TRBV12-2 to TRBJ1-3. TRBV12-2 is designated a pseudogene. The CDR3 has 15 residues. This chain's CDR3 is CASRFGGRSGNTIYF. In DNA, the CDR3 is TGTGCAAGTCGCTTCGGGGGTCGCTCTGGAAACACCATATATTTT.

The rearrangement joins TRBV28 to TRBJ2-2; the match to TRBD2 covers 12 bases. V dropped 7 bases and J dropped 4; count of bases not matched to a gene: 22. The germline V gene has CDR1 MDHEN and CDR2 SYDVKM. CDR3 length equals 21 residues. The CDR3 coding sequence is TGTGCCAGCATGCCTGTTGATACCGGGACTAGCGGGCCGTATGGCACCGGGGAGCTGTTTTTT. Translation: CASMPVDTGTSGPYGTGELFF.

The rearrangement links TRBV29-1 to TRBJ1-1, with D maybe TRBD1 (5 bases). Germline-derived CDR1 and CDR2 are SQVTM and ANQGSEA. The CDR3 spans 15 residues. The V gene lost 5 bases and the J gene lost 8 bases, with 24 bases spanning the gap. Here the CDR3 reads CSVRSRDGGAPEAFF. The CDR3 coding sequence is TGCAGCGTTCGATCCCGGGACGGGGGAGCCCCAGAAGCTTTCTTT.

The chain carries TRBV18 and TRBJ1-2; D unresolved. The CDR3 extends over 16 amino acids. Per germline, CDR1 KGHSH and CDR2 LQKENI. V lost 6 bases to trimming and J lost 2 bases, with 19 bases between them. The CDR3 DNA is TGTGCCAGCTCCCCGCCTGAGAGGGCACGGAACTATGGCTACACCTTC. It translates to CASSPPERARNYGYTF.

The chain links TRBV7-9 to TRBJ2-1, with TRBD1 matching 7 bases. Germline V gives CDR1 SEHNR, CDR2 FQNEAQ (reference sequence). The CDR3 consists of 16 residues. J gave up 2 bases and V 3 bases, and 7 bases lay outside the gene matches. This chain's CDR3 is CASSFRGQGTYNEQFF. The CDR3 region has the DNA TGTGCCAGCAGCTTTAGGGGGCAGGGAACCTACAATGAGCAGTTCTTC.

The chain links TRBV4-2 to TRBJ2-2, with D possibly being TRBD2 (6 bases). V lost 2 bases to trimming and J lost 3 bases, with 16 bases between them. CDR3 length: 17 residues. Germline V gene lookup returns CDR1 LGHNA and CDR2 YNFKEQ. The CDR3 region is CASSQSTSGVDTGELFF. DNA for the CDR3: TGTGCCAGCAGCCAATCTACGTCGGGGGTAGACACCGGGGAGCTGTTTTTT.

The V gene is TRBV6-6, the J gene TRBJ1-1, with a possible D match to TRBD1 (6 bases). The CDR3 sequence is 14 residues long. Germline V gene lookup returns CDR1 MNHNY and CDR2 SVGAGI (reference sequence). V was clipped by 6 bases and J by 1 base, with 12 bases between them. The DNA of the CDR3 is TGTGCCAGCAGCCCGGACAGAAGGAACACTGAAGCTTTCTTT. Amino acid sequence: CASSPDRRNTEAFF.

This rearrangement joins TRBV20-1 to TRBJ2-3; no definite D call. The CDR3 totals 10 residues. V lost 4 bases and J 9 bases, leaving 8 bases between the germline ends. Germline V gene data show CDR1 as DFQATT and CDR2 as SNEGSKA (reference sequence). This CDR3 is CSATGWTQYF. The CDR3 DNA is TGCAGTGCTACAGGATGGACGCAGTATTTT.